Included here is one T cell receptor (beta chain) sequence, with context. The target antigen is unknown. These data are taken from a study of shared clonotypes between healthy human individuals. Study-wide context: A couple of female and a few male donors aged 18 to 49 were enrolled. Per donor, CD8 memory used one plate, CD8 naive used two, CD4 memory used three and CD4 naive used three. Study observations and caveats: A reduction in generation probabilities was seen for non-shared clonotypes relative to those shared by all four donors.

Per germline, CDR1 LGHNA and CDR2 YNFKEQ. The CDR3 is 16 residues long. The V and J ends lost 1 base and 8 bases, in that order; junction bases with no gene match: 6. Using immunoSEQ multiplex PCR, the repertoire was profiled, and TCRdb retains in-frame clones only, with some absent. This sample yields a few million clones, of which about 90% are seen a single time; 0.37% belongs to the top ten. This rearrangement joins TRBV4-2 to TRBJ2-1, with TRBD2 identical over 12 bases. The source of this sequence is a man between 18 and 35 years old in good health. Some clones in this sample may be carry-over from other donors' samples. The sequenced sample consisted of naive CD4+ T cells from PBMCs. This sample's subset: CD45RA+ positively selected. The CDR3 nucleotides read TGTGCCAGCAGCCAAGGAGCTAGCGGGAGGGTCGATGAGCAGTTCTTC. It is translated as CASSQGASGRVDEQFF.